The present T cell receptor (beta chain) was sequenced within a study of identifying expanded T cells in peripheral blood. Study results and limitations: Clone count variance between roughly 2-week samples rose with total template count. Technical replicates showed approximately 1.2 changed clones; two weeks about 16.4; four weeks 19.

Healthy donors had no documented immune events, such as infections, while sampled. About this clone itself: Its antigen remains unknown.

Measured with immunoSEQ multiplex PCR; TCRdb has only the in-frame clones, and not every one. The sample has some 95,000 clones, around 87% seen once; the top ten hold around 5.2%. This TCR was sampled from a person between 18 and 75 years old in good health. Input material: blood.

The CDR3 bases are TGCGCCAGCAGCTTGGGACATCGGTTAGACTACGAGCAGTACTTC. This translates into CASSLGHRLDYEQYF. This rearrangement joins TRBV5-1 to TRBJ2-7; D is unclear. With 0 bases removed from V and 3 bases from J, the gap between germline ends came to 13 bases. Germline V gives CDR1 SGHRS, CDR2 YFSETQ. This CDR3 is 15 amino acids long. The whole variable domain, remainder taken from reference TRBV5-1 and TRBJ2-7, is KAGVTQTPRYLIKTRGQQVTLSCSPISGHRSVSWYQQTPGQGLQFLFEYFSETQRNKGNFPGRFSGRQFSNSRSEMNVSTLELGDSALYLCASSLGHRLDYEQYFGPGTRLTVT.